A selection of T cell receptor beta chains follows, all from one sample in a study of response to subunit inactivated influenza vaccine. TCRdb redid the calling of the RT-PCR reads with MiXCR, one entry per CDR3 protein. The sample shows roughly 500,000 distinct CDR3 sequences, more than 15% of them seen only once. The source was CD4+ T cells sorted from PBMCs, collected less than 25 months after vaccination. The receptors originated from a man aged 50 to 75 who received an inactivated influenza vaccine. Both conserved end residues are part of each CDR3. The D gene is left open where the match is weak. Clone size is not always given. Where it is, it says once, few, many or a class for expanded clones.

v_call	d_call	clone_size	j_call	cdr3_aa	cdr3_nt
TRBV12-5	-	few	TRBJ2-3	CASATSTGLSTQYF	TGTGCTAGTGCGACCTCGACAGGCCTATCTACGCAGTATTTT
TRBV11-1	-	-	TRBJ2-2	CASSLAQGRITGELFF	TGTGCCAGCAGCTTAGCGCAGGGGAGGATCACCGGGGAGCTGTTTTTT
TRBV27	-	-	TRBJ2-3	CASSLKRADTQYF	TGTGCCAGCAGTTTAAAGAGGGCAGATACGCAGTATTTT
TRBV29-1	-	few	TRBJ2-3	CSVEASSTDTQYF	TGCAGCGTTGAGGCTAGCAGCACAGATACGCAGTATTTT
TRBV29-1	-	many	TRBJ2-7	CSGGVGGEQYF	TGCAGCGGGGGAGTAGGGGGCGAGCAGTACTTC
TRBV15	TRBD1	many	TRBJ2-1	CATSLTGYEQFF	TGTGCCACCAGCCTGACAGGGTATGAGCAGTTCTTC
TRBV5-1	-	-	TRBJ1-5	CASSPTAGPGNQPQHF	TGCGCCAGCAGCCCCACTGCGGGGCCCGGCAATCAGCCCCAGCATTTT
TRBV4-3	-	-	TRBJ2-5	CASSQEWRSGAQYF	TGCGCCAGCAGCCAAGAGTGGAGGTCCGGGGCCCAGTACTTC
TRBV18	TRBD1	-	TRBJ2-7	CASSLTVGTGVNEQYF	TGTGCCAGCTCACTAACGGTCGGGACAGGGGTAAACGAGCAGTACTTC
TRBV2	-	-	TRBJ2-3	CASSVGALAPTDTQYF	TGTGCCAGCAGTGTAGGGGCACTAGCCCCCACAGATACGCAGTATTTT
TRBV24-1	-	-	TRBJ2-2	CATGSRIGISTGELFF	TGTGCCACCGGCTCGCGAATTGGAATTTCCACCGGGGAGCTGTTTTTT
TRBV20-1	TRBD2	many	TRBJ2-3	CSARDLPSGDPYF	TGCAGTGCTAGAGATCTCCCTAGCGGGGACCCGTATTTT
TRBV4-3	TRBD1	many	TRBJ1-4	CASSQTGTGSRKLFF	TGCGCCAGCAGCCAAACCGGGACAGGGTCTCGAAAACTGTTTTTT
TRBV20-1	TRBD1	few	TRBJ1-6	CSATPGQGNSPLHF	TGCAGTGCGACACCGGGACAGGGGAATTCACCCCTCCACTTT
TRBV12-3/TRBV12-4	-	-	TRBJ2-1	CASSFVGNEQFF	TGTGCCAGCAGTTTCGTGGGGAATGAGCAGTTCTTC
TRBV7-9	TRBD1	-	TRBJ1-2	CASSLVQGAHGYTF	TGTGCCAGCAGCTTAGTACAGGGGGCGCATGGCTACACCTTC
TRBV20-1	-	few	TRBJ2-3	CSARPDTDTQYF	TGCAGTGCGCGACCAGACACAGATACGCAGTATTTT